A single sample is the source of the 8 T cell receptor beta chains below, sequenced in a study of beta chain features in type 1 diabetes (dated by TCRdb to between 2018 and 2020). Library prep was done by the immunoSEQ multiplex PCR assay. The entire isolated RNA was reverse transcribed using the High Capacity cDNA Reverse Transcription Kit, and thus expressed TCRB transcripts were sequenced. TCRdb retrieved this table from immuneACCESS and kept in-frame rearrangements only. Not all clones are present; in checked studies, unresolved V genes account for under half, and no reason is known for the remainder. The sample data list hundreds of thousands of clones, and 15% to 18% of these were observed just once. Of the sample, around 0.1% is held by the ten largest clones. The sample consisted of naive CD4+ T cells from blood. According to the study, the label for this sample's cell subset or site signals: true naive CD4+ T cells. The receptors come from a man between 18 and 29 years old in good health.

The J gene is TRBJ1-1, the V gene TRBV21-1. TRBV21-1 is a listed pseudogene. This CDR3 is built from 12 residues. CDR3 nucleotides: TGTGCCAGCAGCCGCTTGAACACTGAAGCTTTCTTT. Translating it yields CASSRLNTEAFF.

The rearrangement joins TRBV7-2 to TRBJ1-5, with 7 nucleotides matching TRBD1. The CDR3 covers 15 residues. The V gene's germline CDR1 is SGHTA and CDR2 FQGNSA. Trimming at V came to 5 bases and at J to 0 bases, leaving 4 bases not matched to a gene. CDR3 DNA: TGTGCCAGCAGCACTACAGGGGCTAGCAATCAGCCCCAGCATTTT. This gives the protein CASSTTGASNQPQHF.

There are many counts of this clone. The chain couples TRBV9 to TRBJ2-5; D may correspond to TRBD1 or TRBD2 (5 bases each). Germline V gives CDR1 SGDLS, CDR2 YYNGEE. This CDR3 spans 13 amino acids. The V gene lost 4 bases and the J gene lost 3 bases, with 10 bases spanning the gap. The CDR3 DNA reads TGTGCCAGCAGCTATGGGACCGAAGAGACCCAGTACTTC. Its protein product is CASSYGTEETQYF. The entire variable domain, with the rest obtained from reference TRBV9 and TRBJ2-5, is as follows: DSGVTQTPKHLITATGQRVTLRCSPRSGDLSVYWYQQSLDQGLQFLIQYYNGEERAKGNILERFSAQQFPDLHSELNLSSLELGDSALYFCASSYGTEETQYFGPGTRLLVL.

This rearrangement joins TRBV7-9 to TRBJ2-5; 12 bases match TRBD2. CDR1 SEHNR and CDR2 FQNEAQ come from the germline V gene (reference sequence). Unmatched junction bases numbered 8, after V lost 5 bases and J lost 4 bases. The CDR3 is made up of 16 amino acids. The CDR3 coding sequence is TGTGCCAGCAGCCCAGGACTAGCGGGGTTAGCAGAGACCCAGTACTTC. Protein sequence: CASSPGLAGLAETQYF.

As concerns this clone: This specimen includes other DNA sequences encoding the same CDR3. The rearrangement links TRBV6-5 to TRBJ1-2; the D gene is possibly TRBD1 (6 bases). Trimming pared 2 bases from V and 2 bases from J, leaving 9 bases between. Germline-derived CDR1 and CDR2 are MNHEY and SVGAGI. The CDR3 runs 14 residues. This CDR3 reads CASSYTDRNYGYTF. The CDR3 DNA follows: TGTGCCAGCAGTTACACCGACAGGAACTATGGCTACACCTTC.

This clone was recorded a few times. The chain carries TRBV5-1 and TRBJ1-1; D call uncertain. The CDR3 covers 13 residues. From germline, CDR1 is SGHRS and CDR2 YFSETQ. The V gene lost 4 bases and the J gene lost 1 base, with 8 bases spanning the gap. CDR3 amino acids: CASSEQTNTEAFF. The DNA for the CDR3 is TGCGCCAGCAGCGAGCAGACGAACACTGAAGCTTTCTTT.

This clone was picked up a small number of times. V gene TRBV7-2 combines with J gene TRBJ1-1; D perhaps matches TRBD1 (5 bases). V was cut by 1 base and J by 1 base, with 13 bases left in between. CDR1 is SGHTA, CDR2 FQGNSA, per germline. The CDR3 extends over 16 amino acids. The CDR3 DNA reads TGTGCCAGCAGCTTAGTGGGTGGGACGAAGAACACTGAAGCTTTCTTT. Its protein product is CASSLVGGTKNTEAFF.

This rearrangement joins TRBV28 to TRBJ2-4; D is possibly TRBD1 (6 bases). The V end was cut by 4 bases, the J end by 2 bases, with 15 bases between. Germline CDR1 reads MDHEN; CDR2 reads SYDVKM. The CDR3 consists of 16 residues. The CDR3 DNA reads as TGTGCCAGCAGTTCCGAGTACAGGGTAACCAAAAACATTCAGTACTTC. Residues: CASSSEYRVTKNIQYF. Full variable domain (rest looked up from reference TRBV28 and TRBJ2-4): DVKVTQSSRYLVKRTGEKVFLECVQDMDHENMFWYRQDPGLGLRLIYFSYDVKMKEKGDIPEGYSVSREKKERFSLILESASTNQTSMYLCASSSEYRVTKNIQYFGAGTRLSVL.